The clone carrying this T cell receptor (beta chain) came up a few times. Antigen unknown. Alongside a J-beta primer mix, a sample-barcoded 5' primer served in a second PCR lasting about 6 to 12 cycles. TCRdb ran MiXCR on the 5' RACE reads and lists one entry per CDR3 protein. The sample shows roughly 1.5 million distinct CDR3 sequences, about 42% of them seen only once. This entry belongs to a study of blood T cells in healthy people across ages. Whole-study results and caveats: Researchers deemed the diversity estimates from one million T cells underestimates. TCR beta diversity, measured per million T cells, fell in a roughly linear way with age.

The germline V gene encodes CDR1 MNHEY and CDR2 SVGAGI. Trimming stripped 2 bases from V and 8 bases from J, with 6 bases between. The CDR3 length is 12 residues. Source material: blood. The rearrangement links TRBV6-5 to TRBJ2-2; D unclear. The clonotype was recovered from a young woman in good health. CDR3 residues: CASSYVGGELFF. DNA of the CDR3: TGTGCCAGCAGTTACGTGGGGGGGGAGCTGTTTTTT.